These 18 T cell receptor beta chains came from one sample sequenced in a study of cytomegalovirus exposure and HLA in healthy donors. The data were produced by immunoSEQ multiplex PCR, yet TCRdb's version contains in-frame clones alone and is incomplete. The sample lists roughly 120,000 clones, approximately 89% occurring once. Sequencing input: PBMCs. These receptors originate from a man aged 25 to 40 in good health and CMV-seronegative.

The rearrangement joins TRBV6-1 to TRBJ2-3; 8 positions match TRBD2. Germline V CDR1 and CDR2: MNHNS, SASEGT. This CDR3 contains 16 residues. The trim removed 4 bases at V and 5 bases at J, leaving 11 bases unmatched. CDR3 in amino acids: CASSARTSSSGDTQYF. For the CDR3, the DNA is TGTGCCAGCAGTGCCCGGACTAGCTCCAGCGGAGATACGCAGTATTTT.

The CDR3 loop reads CSETGARGHQPQHF. The CDR3 DNA reads as TGCAGCGAGACAGGGGCGAGGGGGCATCAGCCCCAGCATTTT. This chain joins TRBV29-1 and TRBJ1-5; 8 nucleotides line up with TRBD1. Losses at the gene ends were 7 bases for V and 5 bases for J; bases not matched to a gene: 10. Germline CDR1 SQVTM, CDR2 ANQGSEA. The CDR3 loop spans 14 amino acids.

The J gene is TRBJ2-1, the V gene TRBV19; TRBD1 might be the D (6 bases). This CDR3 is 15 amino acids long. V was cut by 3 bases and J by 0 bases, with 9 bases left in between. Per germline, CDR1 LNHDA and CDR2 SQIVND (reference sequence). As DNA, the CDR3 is TGTGCCAGTAGTATCGGACAGAGCTCCTACAATGAGCAGTTCTTC. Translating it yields CASSIGQSSYNEQFF.

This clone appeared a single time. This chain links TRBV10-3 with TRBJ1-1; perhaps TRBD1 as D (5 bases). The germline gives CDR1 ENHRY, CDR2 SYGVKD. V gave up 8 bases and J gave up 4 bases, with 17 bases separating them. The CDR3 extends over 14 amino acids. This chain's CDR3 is CAIGGLSWGTEAFF. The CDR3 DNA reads TGTGCCATCGGGGGACTCTCCTGGGGCACTGAAGCTTTCTTT.

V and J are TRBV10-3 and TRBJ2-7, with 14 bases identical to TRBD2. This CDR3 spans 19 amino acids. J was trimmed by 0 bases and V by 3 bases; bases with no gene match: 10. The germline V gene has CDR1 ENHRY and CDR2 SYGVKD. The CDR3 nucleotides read TGTGCCATCAGTGATTCAAGGACTAGCGGGGGGTACAGCTCCTACGAGCAGTACTTC. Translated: CAISDSRTSGGYSSYEQYF.

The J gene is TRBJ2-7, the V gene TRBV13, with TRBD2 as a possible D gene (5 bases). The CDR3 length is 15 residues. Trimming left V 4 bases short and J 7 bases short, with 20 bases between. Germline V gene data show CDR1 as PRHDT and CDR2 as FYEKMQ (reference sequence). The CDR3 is CASSYFTGRTAEQYF. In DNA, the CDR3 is TGTGCCAGCAGCTATTTCACCGGACGGACTGCGGAGCAGTACTTC.

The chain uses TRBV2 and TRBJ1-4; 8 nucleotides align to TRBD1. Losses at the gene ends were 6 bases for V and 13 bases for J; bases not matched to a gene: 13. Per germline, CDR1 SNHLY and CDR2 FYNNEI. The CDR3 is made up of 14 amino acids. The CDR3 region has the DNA TGTGCCAGCAGGGGGGGACAGGTTACCCGGGGACTGTTTTTT. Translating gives CASRGGQVTRGLFF.

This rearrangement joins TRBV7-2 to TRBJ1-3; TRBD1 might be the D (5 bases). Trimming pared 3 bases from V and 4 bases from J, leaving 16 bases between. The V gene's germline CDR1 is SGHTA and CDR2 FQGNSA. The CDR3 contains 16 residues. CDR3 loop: CASSFLPGEAGNTIYF. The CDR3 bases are TGTGCCAGCAGCTTTCTTCCGGGGGAGGCCGGAAACACCATATATTTT.

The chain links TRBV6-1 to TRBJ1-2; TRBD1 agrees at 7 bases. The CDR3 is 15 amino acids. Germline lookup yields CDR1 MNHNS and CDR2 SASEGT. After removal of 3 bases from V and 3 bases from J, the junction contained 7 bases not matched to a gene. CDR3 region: CASSDLAGGDYGYTF. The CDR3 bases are TGTGCCAGCAGTGATTTGGCAGGGGGTGACTATGGCTACACCTTC.

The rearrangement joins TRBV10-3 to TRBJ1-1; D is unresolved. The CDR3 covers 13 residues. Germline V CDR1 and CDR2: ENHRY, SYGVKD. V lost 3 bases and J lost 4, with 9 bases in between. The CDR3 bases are TGTGCCATCAGTGAAATGGAGGGCACTGAAGCTTTCTTT. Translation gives CAISEMEGTEAFF.

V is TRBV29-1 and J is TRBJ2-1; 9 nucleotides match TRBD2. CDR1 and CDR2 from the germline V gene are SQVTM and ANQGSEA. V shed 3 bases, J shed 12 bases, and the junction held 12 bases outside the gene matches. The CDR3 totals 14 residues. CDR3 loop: CSVDLAGALRVQFF. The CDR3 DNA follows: TGCAGCGTTGATTTAGCGGGGGCCCTTAGAGTGCAGTTCTTC.

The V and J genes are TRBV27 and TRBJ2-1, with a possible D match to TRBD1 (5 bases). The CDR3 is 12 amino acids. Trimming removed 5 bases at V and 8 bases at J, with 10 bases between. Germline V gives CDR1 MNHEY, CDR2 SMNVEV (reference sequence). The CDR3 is CASSGRVDEQFF. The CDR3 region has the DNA TGTGCCAGCAGTGGCAGGGTGGATGAGCAGTTCTTC.

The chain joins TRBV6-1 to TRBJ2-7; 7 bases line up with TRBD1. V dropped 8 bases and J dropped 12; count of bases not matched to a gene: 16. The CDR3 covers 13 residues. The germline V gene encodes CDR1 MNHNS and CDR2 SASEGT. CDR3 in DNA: TGTGCCAGCTACCCTCCGGGACAGCTTTCTTGGTACTTC. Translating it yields CASYPPGQLSWYF.

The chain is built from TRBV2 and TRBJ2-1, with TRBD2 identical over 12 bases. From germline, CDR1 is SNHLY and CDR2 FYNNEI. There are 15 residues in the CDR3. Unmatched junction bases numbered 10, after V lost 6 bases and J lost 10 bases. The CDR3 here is CASRQATSGGREQFF. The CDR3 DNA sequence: TGTGCCAGCAGACAAGCGACTAGCGGGGGCCGAGAGCAGTTCTTC.

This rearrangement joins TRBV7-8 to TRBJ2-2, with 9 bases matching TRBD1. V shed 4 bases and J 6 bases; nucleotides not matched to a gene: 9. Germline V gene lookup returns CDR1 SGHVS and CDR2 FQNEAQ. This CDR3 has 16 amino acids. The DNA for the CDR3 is TGTGCCAGCAGCTACACCGGGACAGGGCTCTCCGGGGAGCTGTTTTTT. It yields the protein CASSYTGTGLSGELFF.

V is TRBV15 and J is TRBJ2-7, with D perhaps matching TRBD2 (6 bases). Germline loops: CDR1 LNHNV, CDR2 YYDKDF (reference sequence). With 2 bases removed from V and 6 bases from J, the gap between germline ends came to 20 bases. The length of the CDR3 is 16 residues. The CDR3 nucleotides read TGTGCCACCAGCAGAAGGGTAGGGACCGGGGGACGCGAGCAGTACTTC. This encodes CATSRRVGTGGREQYF.

CDR3 in amino acids: CASGGNPFGGYNEQFF. Written as DNA, the CDR3 is TGTGCCAGCGGCGGGAACCCCTTCGGGGGATACAATGAGCAGTTCTTC. J is TRBJ2-1 and V is TRBV6-6; a weak D match, TRBD2 (6 bases). Deletions cut 8 bases from V and 4 bases from J, with 21 bases between. CDR3 size: 16 residues. Germline V gives CDR1 MNHNY, CDR2 SVGAGI (reference sequence).

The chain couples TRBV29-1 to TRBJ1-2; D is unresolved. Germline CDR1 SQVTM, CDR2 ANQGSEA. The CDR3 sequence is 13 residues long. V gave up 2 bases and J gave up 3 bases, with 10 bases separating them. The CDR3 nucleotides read TGCAGCGTTGAACAGCAGGACTACTATGGCTACACCTTC. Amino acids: CSVEQQDYYGYTF.